This T cell receptor (beta chain) was sequenced during a study of T cell responses to AZD1222 COVID-19 vaccine. Germline V gives CDR1 SGHDN, CDR2 FVKESK. Trimming cost V 4 bases and J 5 bases, with 11 bases left between them. The CDR3 spans 13 residues. Produced via immunoSEQ multiplex PCR; TCRdb's table is partial and in-frame only. Of about 130,000 clones detected, roughly 88% appear once; the ten largest clones hold roughly 0.98%. The clonotype was recovered from an adult who received the AZD1222 COVID-19 vaccine. The starting material was peripheral blood, obtained 28 days after the second AZD1222 dose. The V call is TRBV14, the J call TRBJ1-2; TRBD1 is a possible D gene (5 bases). The CDR3 spells CASSPGLQYGYTF. The CDR3 coding sequence is TGTGCCAGCAGCCCGGGACTGCAATATGGCTACACCTTC. Complete variable domain (other parts from reference TRBV14 and TRBJ1-2): EAGVTQFPSHSVIEKGQTVTLRCDPISGHDNLYWYRRVMGKEIKFLLHFVKESKQDESGMPNNRFLAERTGGTYSTLKVQPAELEDSGVYFCASSPGLQYGYTFGSGTRLTVV.